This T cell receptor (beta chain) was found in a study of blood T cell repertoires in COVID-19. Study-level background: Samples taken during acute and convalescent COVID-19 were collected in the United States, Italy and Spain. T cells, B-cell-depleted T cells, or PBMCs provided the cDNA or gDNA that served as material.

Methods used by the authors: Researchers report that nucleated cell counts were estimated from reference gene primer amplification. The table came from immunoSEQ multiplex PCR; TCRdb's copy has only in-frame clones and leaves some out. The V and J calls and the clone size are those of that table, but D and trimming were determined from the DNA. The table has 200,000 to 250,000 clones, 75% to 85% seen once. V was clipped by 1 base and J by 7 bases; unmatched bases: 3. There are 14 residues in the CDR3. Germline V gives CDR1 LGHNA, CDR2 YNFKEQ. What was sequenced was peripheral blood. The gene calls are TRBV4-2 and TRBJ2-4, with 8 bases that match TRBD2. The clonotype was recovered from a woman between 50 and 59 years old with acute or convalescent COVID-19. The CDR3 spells CASSQVTGGNIQYF. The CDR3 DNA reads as TGTGCCAGCAGCCAAGTCACGGGGGGGAACATTCAGTACTTC.